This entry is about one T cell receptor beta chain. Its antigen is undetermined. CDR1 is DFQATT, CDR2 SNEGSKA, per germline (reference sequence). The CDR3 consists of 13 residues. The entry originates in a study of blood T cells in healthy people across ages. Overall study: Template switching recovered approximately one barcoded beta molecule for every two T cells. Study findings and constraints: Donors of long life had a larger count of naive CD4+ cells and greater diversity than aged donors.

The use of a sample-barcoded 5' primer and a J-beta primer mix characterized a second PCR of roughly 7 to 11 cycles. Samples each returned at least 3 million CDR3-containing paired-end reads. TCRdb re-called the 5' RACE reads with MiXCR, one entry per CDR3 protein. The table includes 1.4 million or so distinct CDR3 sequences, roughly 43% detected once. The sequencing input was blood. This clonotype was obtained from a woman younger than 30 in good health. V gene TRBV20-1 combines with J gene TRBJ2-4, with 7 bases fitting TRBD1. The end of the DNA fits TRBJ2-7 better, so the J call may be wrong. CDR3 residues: CSARLGTEYEQYF. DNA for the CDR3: TGCAGTGCCAGGCTTGGGACAGAATACGAGCAGTACTTC.